This T cell receptor (beta chain) was recorded in a study of OX40 agonist ivuxolimab in advanced cancers. Looking at the study overall: Patients received ivuxolimab, an agonistic anti-OX40 (CD134) antibody.

With 5 bases clipped from V and 0 bases from J, the junction kept 6 bases outside the gene matches. Per germline, CDR1 MNHNY and CDR2 SVGAGI (reference sequence). This CDR3 spans 16 amino acids. Patients who had autoimmune disease history or got systemic immunosuppression were left out. Study results and limitations: At doses 0.1 to 3.0 mg/kg, CD4+ and CD8+ clones expanded. Determination of antigen specificity was not performed for the expanded peripheral T cells.

Libraries were prepared by immunoSEQ multiplex PCR; TCRdb keeps only in-frame clonotypes and omits some of them. In the table there are about 68,000 clones, around nine tenths of which are singletons. This clone was picked up one time. Antigen unknown. This same CDR3 is encoded by further DNA sequences in the sample. Sequencing was performed on CD4+ or CD8+ T cells sorted from blood, taken in a trial of the OX40 agonist ivuxolimab. This chain connects TRBV6-6 to TRBJ1-3, with 8 bases lining up with TRBD1. This receptor was obtained from an adult with an advanced solid tumor such as melanoma, head and neck, liver or kidney cancer. As DNA, the CDR3 is TGTGCCAGCAGTAAAGGACAGGGTCTCTCTGGAAACACCATATATTTT. It specifies CASSKGQGLSGNTIYF.